This T cell receptor (beta chain) was documented in a study of blood T cells in healthy people across ages. Concerning this clonotype itself: The junction departs from the called germline gene at one end, perhaps through a read error.

Primed by a sample-barcoded 5' primer and a J-beta primer mix, a second PCR proceeded for roughly 6 to 12 cycles. TCRdb reprocessed the 5' RACE reads via MiXCR and lists one record per CDR3 protein. The sample contains 700,000 or so distinct CDR3 sequences, roughly 41% of which appear only once. This CDR3 region has 12 residues. Germline V CDR1 and CDR2: DFQATT, SNEGSKA (reference sequence). The genes are TRBV20-1 and TRBJ1-2; D possibly corresponds to TRBD1 (6 bases). This clonotype originated in a man older than 75 in good health. The specimen was blood. Here the CDR3 reads CSAREGGSSYTF. The CDR3 region has the DNA TGCAGTGCAAGAGAGGGGGGATCTAGCTACACCTTC.